These 30 T cell receptor beta chains were all obtained from the same sample, sequenced in a study of Graves' ophthalmopathy and Graves' hyperthyroidism. The sequenced template was RNA, covering the TCR beta CDR3 region. In the first round, RT-PCR was carried out with HTBI primers, and a multiplex PCR formed the second round. TCRdb re-analysed the multiplex PCR reads in MiXCR, keeping a single row per CDR3 protein. This table has 600,000 to 650,000 distinct CDR3 sequences, around a fifth appearing once. Input material: peripheral blood. These receptors were collected from a woman aged 18-29 years with stable Graves' hyperthyroidism. Some clones in this sample may be carry-over from other donors' samples.

This clonotype was seen only a few times. The V gene is TRBV20-1, the J gene TRBJ2-6, with D possibly matching TRBD2 (6 bases). CDR3 length: 14 amino acids. Per the germline V gene, CDR1 is DFQATT and CDR2 is SNEGSKA (reference sequence). With 6 bases removed from V and 0 bases from J, the gap between germline ends came to 9 bases. The CDR3 spells CSASEGSGANVLTF. As DNA, the CDR3 is TGCAGTGCATCGGAGGGCTCTGGGGCCAACGTCCTGACTTTC.

This clonotype was seen ten or more times. The chain recombines TRBV28 with TRBJ2-7, with D maybe TRBD2 (5 bases). This CDR3 is 16 amino acids long. The ends were cut back, 6 bases at V and 3 bases at J, with 21 bases in the middle. Germline V gene data show CDR1 as MDHEN and CDR2 as SYDVKM. CDR3 bases: TGTGCCAGCAGGAGACCTGGGTGGACTCTAAACTACGAGCAGTACTTC. It codes for CASRRPGWTLNYEQYF.

This clonotype was recorded at least ten times. The CDR3 DNA is TGTGCCAGCAGTTTGCGGGGGACAGGGGGGACCCAGATGAACACTGAAGCTTTCTTT. Translated: CASSLRGTGGTQMNTEAFF. The chain recombines TRBV12-3 or TRBV12-4 with TRBJ1-1, with TRBD1 matching over 11 bases. The V segment lost 3 bases and the J segment 0 bases; nucleotides outside the gene matches: 12. CDR3 length equals 19 residues.

Only a few counts were recorded for this clonotype. A junction boundary mismatches the germline segment, possibly from a read error. This chain joins TRBV28 and TRBJ2-5; TRBD2 matches at 7 bases. Per germline, CDR1 MDHEN and CDR2 SYDVKM. CDR3 size: 14 residues. The CDR3 loop is CASRPGLPPETKYF. CDR3 sequence (DNA): TGTGCCAGCAGACCGGGACTACCTCCAGAGACCAAGTACTTC.

This clonotype occurred many times. The CDR3: CASSFGQFQETQYF. CDR3 bases: TGCGCCAGCAGCTTTGGACAGTTCCAAGAGACCCAGTACTTC. This chain joins TRBV5-1 and TRBJ2-5; D might be TRBD1 (6 bases). There are 14 residues in the CDR3. Deletions cut 2 bases from V and 1 base from J, with 9 bases between. Germline loops: CDR1 SGHRS, CDR2 YFSETQ.

This clonotype has a count of ten or more. The V and J genes are TRBV20-1 and TRBJ2-5; 8 positions match TRBD2. CDR1 is DFQATT and CDR2 is SNEGSKA in the germline V gene (reference sequence). The CDR3 extends over 14 amino acids. Germline trimming cut 2 bases from V and 1 base from J; bases unmatched to any gene: 3. In nucleotides, the CDR3 is TGCAGTGCTAGAATCAGCGGGGGCCAAGAGACCCAGTACTTC. Translated, it gives CSARISGGQETQYF.

This clonotype has a single count. The DNA for the CDR3 is TGTGCCAGCCTCGGCTCGGGGGGGTACGGCTACACCTTC. Translating gives CASLGSGGYGYTF. The rearrangement joins TRBV28 to TRBJ1-2; a weak D match, TRBD1 (5 bases). Looked up from germline, CDR1 is MDHEN and CDR2 is SYDVKM. The CDR3 extends over 13 amino acids. V was clipped by 8 bases and J by 8 bases, with 18 bases between them.

This clonotype was seen a few times. V and J are TRBV7-2 and TRBJ1-5; possibly TRBD1 for D (6 bases). The CDR3 extends over 16 amino acids. CDR1 SGHTA and CDR2 FQGNSA come from the germline V gene. V was shortened by 7 bases and J by 0 bases, with 16 bases between the two germline ends. CDR3 loop: CASTAPGGHSNQPQHF. DNA of the CDR3: TGTGCCAGCACCGCCCCGGGGGGACATAGCAATCAGCCCCAGCATTTT.

At least ten counts were recorded for this clonotype. The chain carries TRBV29-1 and TRBJ2-2; 10 bases line up with TRBD1. V trimming: 3 bases; J trimming: 6 bases; junction bases outside the gene matches: 4. CDR3 length equals 14 residues. Germline-derived CDR1 and CDR2 are SQVTM and ANQGSEA. Here the CDR3 reads CSVETDRGAGELFF. Here the CDR3 DNA reads TGCAGCGTTGAGACGGACAGGGGGGCCGGGGAGCTGTTTTTT.

This clonotype was seen many times. The chain has TRBV7-4 and TRBJ2-7; D is undetermined. V dropped 5 bases and J dropped 3 bases, with 11 bases sitting between them. This CDR3 region has 13 residues. CDR1 is SGHVT and CDR2 is SQSDAQ in the germline V gene. The CDR3 coding sequence is TGTGCCAGCAGCCTAAACCTCAACTACGAGCAGTACTTC. Amino acids: CASSLNLNYEQYF.

The V call is TRBV5-1, the J call TRBJ2-5; tentative D call: TRBD1 (5 bases). Germline loops: CDR1 SGHRS, CDR2 YFSETQ. V lost 0 bases and J 4 bases, leaving 22 bases between the germline ends. This CDR3 has 18 residues. The CDR3 DNA sequence: TGCGCCAGCAGCTTGGCCGTCCGTCGGACAACCCTTCGAGAGACCCAGTACTTC. Protein product: CASSLAVRRTTLRETQYF.

There are a few counts of this clonotype. The chain combines TRBV13 with TRBJ2-5; 11 bases agree with TRBD2. In germline, CDR1 is PRHDT, CDR2 FYEKMQ (reference sequence). The CDR3 spans 18 residues. After removal of 6 bases from V and 2 bases from J, the junction contained 14 bases not matched to a gene. DNA of the CDR3: TGTGCCAGCAGTCGACTAGCGGGAAGTCCGCGTCGTCAAGAGACCCAGTACTTC. It encodes CASSRLAGSPRRQETQYF. Filled out from reference TRBV13 and TRBJ2-5, the complete variable domain reads AAGVIQSPRHLIKEKRETATLKCYPIPRHDTVYWYQQGPGQDPQFLISFYEKMQSDKGSIPDRFSAQQFSDYHSELNMSSLELGDSALYFCASSRLAGSPRRQETQYFGPGTRLLVL.

This clonotype was found many times. The rearrangement uses TRBV28 and TRBJ2-5; D remains unclear. From germline, CDR1 is MDHEN and CDR2 SYDVKM. This CDR3 is 13 amino acids long. Trimming took off 3 bases at V and 5 bases at J, with 10 bases between the two ends. The CDR3 DNA is TGTGCCAGCAGTTTCGAGGCGGAGGAGACCCAGTACTTC. Its translation: CASSFEAEETQYF.

The sample holds many counts of this clonotype. The gene calls are TRBV7-8 and TRBJ1-5; a weak D match, TRBD1 (6 bases). Between the trimmed V and J ends, which lost 3 bases and 7 bases, there was a span of 13 bases. The CDR3 length is 14 residues. Germline V CDR1 and CDR2: SGHVS, FQNEAQ. The CDR3 coding sequence is TGTGCCAGCAGCTTCCAAGGGGGTGAGCAGCCCCAGCATTTT. It specifies CASSFQGGEQPQHF.

This clonotype was recorded many times. The genes are TRBV29-1 and TRBJ1-1; possible D gene TRBD1, 6 bases. The V end was cut by 6 bases, the J end by 7 bases, with 12 bases between. Germline V gene sequence: CDR1 SQVTM, CDR2 ANQGSEA. CDR3 length equals 11 residues. This CDR3 is CSVLQGVEAFF. The CDR3 DNA reads as TGCAGCGTCCTACAGGGAGTTGAAGCTTTCTTT.

This clonotype was seen a handful of times. This CDR3 is CASSQMTGRNYEQYF. CDR3 nucleotides: TGTGCCAGCAGCCAGATGACTGGGAGGAACTACGAGCAGTACTTC. The chain couples TRBV3-1 to TRBJ2-7, with a possible D match to TRBD2 (6 bases). Trimming took 3 bases from V and 3 from J, leaving 15 bases between them. The germline V gene has CDR1 LGHDT and CDR2 YNNKEL (reference sequence). The CDR3 is made up of 15 amino acids.

In its sample, this clonotype was seen many times. This sequence joins TRBV6-5 and TRBJ1-1; D unresolved. Germline V CDR1 and CDR2: MNHEY, SVGAGI. Between the trimmed V and J ends, which lost 2 bases and 1 base, there was a span of 5 bases. The CDR3 contains 13 residues. CDR3: CASSYIENTEAFF. The CDR3 DNA is TGTGCCAGCAGTTACATAGAGAACACTGAAGCTTTCTTT.

Note on this clonotype: Just one base apart from a much larger clone, this may be a read error. The chain uses TRBV7-9 and TRBJ1-5, with 8 bases aligning to TRBD1. In germline, CDR1 is SEHNR, CDR2 FQNEAQ (reference sequence). The CDR3 runs 14 residues. The CDR3 bases are TGTGCCAGCAGCTTACAGGGGGCAAGTCAGCCCCAGCAGTTT. It yields the protein CASSLQGASQPQQF. The entire variable domain, with the rest obtained from reference TRBV7-9 and TRBJ1-5, is as follows: DTGVSQNPRHKITKRGQNVTFRCDPISEHNRLYWYRQTLGQGPEFLTYFQNEAQLEKSRLLSDRFSAERPKGSFSTLEIQRTEQGDSAMYLCASSLQGASQPQQFGDGTRLSIL.

This clonotype was seen a handful of times. This chain connects TRBV6-2 or TRBV6-3 to TRBJ1-6; tentatively, D is TRBD1 (6 bases). This CDR3 region has 12 residues. Germline loops: CDR1 MNHEY, CDR2 SVGEGT. The V end was cut by 9 bases, the J end by 7 bases, with 10 bases between. The CDR3 protein is CASTTGNSPLHF. In DNA form, the CDR3 reads TGTGCCAGTACTACAGGGAATTCACCCCTCCACTTT.

The chain is built from TRBV6-1 and TRBJ2-2; TRBD1 might be the D (6 bases). The CDR3 has 16 amino acids. V was cut by 6 bases and J by 3 bases, with 17 bases left in between. CDR1 and CDR2 from the germline V gene are MNHNS and SASEGT. The CDR3: CASRPGQRFYTGELFF. DNA of the CDR3: TGTGCCAGCAGGCCCGGACAGCGTTTCTACACCGGGGAGCTGTTTTTT.

The sample holds a few counts of this clonotype. The rearrangement links TRBV18 to TRBJ2-2; D gene unclear. V was clipped by 5 bases and J by 7 bases, with 14 bases between them. Germline V gives CDR1 KGHSH, CDR2 LQKENI. The CDR3 length is 14 residues. The CDR3 DNA sequence: TGTGCCAGCTCAGCGAACCAAGCCGGCGGGGAGCTGTTTTTT. It is translated as CASSANQAGGELFF.

Ten or more counts support this clonotype. The gene calls are TRBV5-1 and TRBJ2-2; weak D call: TRBD1 (6 bases). V was trimmed by 0 bases and J by 5 bases, leaving 14 bases between them. The CDR3 extends over 16 amino acids. In germline, CDR1 is SGHRS, CDR2 YFSETQ. CDR3 nucleotides: TGCGCCAGCAGCTTGGCCGCAGGGGTTACGACCGGGGAGCTGTTTTTT. Its protein is CASSLAAGVTTGELFF.

V is TRBV28 and J is TRBJ2-4; D tentatively fits TRBD1 or TRBD2 (5 bases each). Per germline, CDR1 MDHEN and CDR2 SYDVKM. The germline V and J ends were trimmed by 5 bases and 0 bases, with 17 bases remaining between them. CDR3 length: 17 amino acids. The CDR3 DNA reads TGTGCCAGCAGTGAATCTGGGACCCCACTAGCCAAAAACATTCAGTACTTC. This gives the protein CASSESGTPLAKNIQYF.

This clonotype came up a few times. The V call is TRBV5-1, the J call TRBJ2-2; TRBD2 aligns across 8 bases. This CDR3 spans 15 amino acids. The germline V gene encodes CDR1 SGHRS and CDR2 YFSETQ. V lost 1 base and J lost 6; bases outside the gene matches: 5. CDR3 loop: CASSLTSGWPGELFF. DNA of the CDR3: TGCGCCAGCAGCTTGACTAGCGGCTGGCCCGGGGAGCTGTTTTTT.

The rearrangement links TRBV27 to TRBJ1-5, with TRBD1 matching 7 bases. Looked up from germline, CDR1 is MNHEY and CDR2 is SMNVEV (reference sequence). This CDR3 region has 14 residues. Trimming cost V 8 bases and J 0 bases; bases outside gene matches: 4. CDR3 bases: TGTGCCAGCGGGACAGCCTATAGCAATCAGCCCCAGCATTTT. Its protein product is CASGTAYSNQPQHF.

The chain employs TRBV27 and TRBJ1-1; a possible D gene is TRBD1 (5 bases). V dropped 3 bases and J dropped 0 bases, with 11 bases sitting between them. This CDR3 contains 15 residues. Germline V gives CDR1 MNHEY, CDR2 SMNVEV (reference sequence). CDR3 coding DNA: TGTGCCAGCAGTTTGGGGCCCGCTATGAACACTGAAGCTTTCTTT. Translated, it gives CASSLGPAMNTEAFF.

This clonotype showed up many times. This chain connects TRBV9 to TRBJ1-1, with D unresolved. Germline V CDR1 and CDR2: SGDLS, YYNGEE. V dropped 0 bases and J dropped 1 base, with 10 bases sitting between them. The CDR3 has 15 residues. DNA of the CDR3: TGTGCCAGCAGCGTAGGAGGTCTTGGGAACACTGAAGCTTTCTTT. It yields the protein CASSVGGLGNTEAFF. The whole variable domain, filled in from reference TRBV9 and TRBJ1-1, reads DSGVTQTPKHLITATGQRVTLRCSPRSGDLSVYWYQQSLDQGLQFLIQYYNGEERAKGNILERFSAQQFPDLHSELNLSSLELGDSALYFCASSVGGLGNTEAFFGQGTRLTVV.

V usage is TRBV7-2 and J usage is TRBJ1-5, with D maybe TRBD1 (6 bases). V gave up 2 bases and J gave up 11 bases, with 10 bases separating them. The CDR3 is 12 amino acids. Germline CDR1 reads SGHTA; CDR2 reads FQGNSA. The DNA for the CDR3 is TGTGCCAGCAGCTTAAACAGGGAGGCCCAGCATTTT. Translating gives CASSLNREAQHF.

This clonotype has ten or more counts. This chain uses TRBV6-2 or TRBV6-3 with TRBJ2-5; the D gene is possibly TRBD2 (7 bases). The germline CDR1 and CDR2 sequences are MNHEY and SVGEGT. Trimming took 2 bases from V and 3 from J, leaving 19 bases between them. The CDR3 totals 17 residues. CDR3 loop: CASSYGGGLGAEETQYF. CDR3 nucleotides: TGTGCCAGCAGTTACGGGGGGGGCTTGGGAGCCGAAGAGACCCAGTACTTC.

This clonotype was picked up a small number of times. The chain recombines TRBV4-1 with TRBJ2-7; D perhaps matches TRBD2 (5 bases). Germline-derived CDR1 and CDR2 are MGHRA and YSYEKL. V was clipped by 0 bases and J by 0 bases, with 9 bases between them. This CDR3 is built from 15 residues. CDR3 sequence reads: CASSQEQADSYEQYF. The CDR3 DNA follows: TGCGCCAGCAGCCAAGAGCAAGCGGACTCCTACGAGCAGTACTTC.